This passage covers 11 T cell receptor beta chains from one sample sequenced in a study of blood T cell repertoires in COVID-19. The assay was immunoSEQ multiplex PCR, and TCRdb's table has in-frame clones only and misses some. The profile shows over 200,000 clones, around 85% of them singletons. The sequenced material came from peripheral blood. The receptors derive from a human donor in a cohort sampled during active COVID-19.

This clone was seen a single time. This chain links TRBV19 with TRBJ2-5, with a tentative D call TRBD1 (6 bases). V dropped 5 bases and J dropped 2 bases, with 18 bases sitting between them. The CDR3 length is 16 residues. The V gene's germline CDR1 is LNHDA and CDR2 SQIVND (reference sequence). CDR3 DNA: TGTGCCAGTAGTCCCGCCGCCGGGACACGACAAGAGACCCAGTACTTC. This sequence encodes CASSPAAGTRQETQYF.

Here the CDR3 reads CASSDPQGRPYEQYF. CDR3 DNA: TGTGCCAGCAGTGATCCTCAGGGGCGCCCCTACGAGCAGTACTTC. The rearrangement links TRBV25-1 to TRBJ2-7, with D tentatively TRBD1 (6 bases). CDR3 length: 15 residues. V lost 3 bases, J lost 2 bases, and 14 bases lay in between. Germline-derived CDR1 and CDR2 are MGHDK and SYGVNS.

V usage is TRBV7-2 and J usage is TRBJ2-7; the match to TRBD2 covers 9 bases. The CDR3 loop spans 15 amino acids. CDR1 and CDR2 (germline): SGHTA, FQGNSA. V was clipped by 5 bases and J by 4 bases; unmatched bases: 9. The CDR3 nucleotides are TGTGCCAGCAGCCCCAGGCGGGAGGGCCGGTACGAGCAGTACTTC. This encodes CASSPRREGRYEQYF.

The CDR3 nucleotides read TGTGCCAGCAGTCGGCTAGCTAATGGCAACATTCAGTACTTC. It translates to CASSRLANGNIQYF. The V call is TRBV28, the J call TRBJ2-4; a possible D gene is TRBD2 (5 bases). CDR1 and CDR2 (germline): MDHEN, SYDVKM. With 5 bases removed from V and 7 bases from J, the gap between germline ends came to 15 bases. The CDR3 runs to 14 residues.

This chain links TRBV4-1 with TRBJ1-4; TRBD1 might be the D (6 bases). The germline gives CDR1 MGHRA, CDR2 YSYEKL. V lost 8 bases, J lost 4 bases, and 14 bases lay in between. The CDR3 contains 14 residues. The CDR3 loop reads CASSPRGFNEKLFF. DNA of the CDR3: TGCGCCAGCTCGCCGAGGGGGTTTAATGAAAAACTGTTTTTT.

The J gene is TRBJ2-5, the V gene TRBV18; D gene uncertain. Trimming took off 2 bases at V and 4 bases at J, with 8 bases between the two ends. CDR3 length equals 13 residues. Looked up from germline, CDR1 is KGHSH and CDR2 is LQKENI. In nucleotides, the CDR3 is TGTGCCAGCTCACCAGGAACGGGAGAGACCCAGTACTTC. It translates to CASSPGTGETQYF.

This clone appeared a few times. The V gene is TRBV27, the J gene TRBJ2-7, with TRBD1 matching over 11 bases. V lost 6 bases, J lost 2 bases, and 6 bases stayed unmatched. Looked up from germline, CDR1 is MNHEY and CDR2 is SMNVEV (reference sequence). The CDR3 has 15 amino acids. The DNA for the CDR3 is TGTGCCAGCAGCCGACAGGGACAGGGGGCCTACGAGCAGTACTTC. This sequence encodes CASSRQGQGAYEQYF.

This rearrangement joins TRBV28 to TRBJ1-3; the D gene is possibly TRBD1 (5 bases). This CDR3 comprises 17 residues. V was shortened by 2 bases and J by 4 bases, with 18 bases between the two germline ends. Germline CDR1 is MDHEN and CDR2 is SYDVKM. This CDR3 reads CASSLGGSRAVGNTIYF. CDR3 DNA sequence: TGTGCCAGCAGTTTAGGTGGTAGCAGGGCGGTGGGAAACACCATATATTTT. The full variable domain, rest sourced from reference TRBV28 and TRBJ1-3, is DVKVTQSSRYLVKRTGEKVFLECVQDMDHENMFWYRQDPGLGLRLIYFSYDVKMKEKGDIPEGYSVSREKKERFSLILESASTNQTSMYLCASSLGGSRAVGNTIYFGEGSWLTVV.

As DNA, the CDR3 is TGTGCCAGCAGCCCCCGGGGGGGGAGAACCGGGGAGCTGTTTTTT. Protein: CASSPRGGRTGELFF. This rearrangement joins TRBV4-2 to TRBJ2-2; TRBD2 agrees at 8 bases. CDR1 LGHNA and CDR2 YNFKEQ come from the germline V gene. The CDR3 has 15 amino acids. J was trimmed by 5 bases and V by 4 bases; bases with no gene match: 6.

V and J are TRBV28 and TRBJ2-7; TRBD2 might be the D (7 bases). The germline CDR1 and CDR2 sequences are MDHEN and SYDVKM. The CDR3 loop spans 14 amino acids. V was clipped by 2 bases and J by 3 bases, with 11 bases between them. The CDR3 sequence is CASSLGGGYYEQYF. DNA of the CDR3: TGTGCCAGCAGTTTAGGGGGGGGCTACTACGAGCAGTACTTC. Supplemented by reference TRBV28 and TRBJ2-7, the full variable domain reads DVKVTQSSRYLVKRTGEKVFLECVQDMDHENMFWYRQDPGLGLRLIYFSYDVKMKEKGDIPEGYSVSREKKERFSLILESASTNQTSMYLCASSLGGGYYEQYFGPGTRLTVT.

The V and J genes are TRBV7-9 and TRBJ2-5; D possibly corresponds to TRBD1 (6 bases). Looked up from germline, CDR1 is SEHNR and CDR2 is FQNEAQ (reference sequence). The CDR3 runs 14 residues. The ends were cut back, 5 bases at V and 5 bases at J, with 15 bases in the middle. The DNA for the CDR3 is TGTGCCAGCAGCCCTAGAGGGGGTTTGGAGACCCAGTACTTC. This codes for CASSPRGGLETQYF.